One sample yielded the 24 T cell receptor beta chains listed below, sequenced in a study of T cells in narcolepsy. Some clones are missing from TCRdb's copy, which holds only in-frame ones; the method was immunoSEQ multiplex PCR. The sample has 25,000 to 35,000 clones; more than 65% are singletons. The sequenced sample consisted of memory (CD45RA-) CD4+ T cells from blood. Every receptor here comes from a human donor in good health.

This clone was observed once. The chain is built from TRBV5-4 and TRBJ2-3; 8 positions agree with TRBD1. V was clipped by 4 bases and J by 4 bases; unmatched bases: 5. The CDR3 contains 14 residues. CDR1 and CDR2 (germline): SGHNT, YYREEE (reference sequence). This CDR3 is CASSQDRVADTQYF. CDR3 sequence (DNA): TGTGCCAGCAGCCAGGACAGGGTAGCAGATACGCAGTATTTT. Combining the CDR3 with reference TRBV5-4 and TRBJ2-3 gives the whole variable domain ETGVTQSPTHLIKTRGQQVTLRCSSQSGHNTVSWYQQALGQGPQFIFQYYREEENGRGNFPPRFSGLQFPNYSSELNVNALELDDSALYLCASSQDRVADTQYFGPGTRLTVL.

V usage is TRBV6-5 and J usage is TRBJ1-5; D not certain. The CDR3 contains 16 residues. Germline CDR1 MNHEY, CDR2 SVGAGI. Deletions cut 0 bases from V and 3 bases from J, with 12 bases between. In DNA, the CDR3 is TGTGCCAGCAGTTACTCGTCCGTTGGCCCCAATCAGCCCCAGCATTTT. Translation: CASSYSSVGPNQPQHF.

V is TRBV19 and J is TRBJ1-5; D uncertain. CDR3 length equals 13 residues. Germline CDR1 LNHDA, CDR2 SQIVND (reference sequence). Between the trimmed V and J ends, which lost 10 bases and 3 bases, there was a span of 13 bases. CDR3 bases: TGTGCCACTAAAGGACCGCTCAATCAGCCCCAGCATTTT. Amino acid sequence: CATKGPLNQPQHF.

V is TRBV18 and J is TRBJ1-1, with a tentative D call TRBD1 (5 bases). V gave up 3 bases and J gave up 1 base, with 24 bases separating them. The germline gives CDR1 KGHSH, CDR2 LQKENI. The length of the CDR3 is 19 residues. The CDR3, as DNA: TGTGCCAGCTCACCGAATAGCCCTTTGTGGCAGGGAACGAACACTGAAGCTTTCTTT. It translates to CASSPNSPLWQGTNTEAFF.

The chain employs TRBV18 and TRBJ1-1, with TRBD1 as a possible D gene (5 bases). This CDR3 spans 13 amino acids. Trimming shortened V by 6 bases and J by 6 bases, and 14 bases separated the two germline ends. The germline V gene encodes CDR1 KGHSH and CDR2 LQKENI. CDR3: CASSYLQASEAFF. The CDR3, as DNA: TGTGCCAGCTCTTATCTACAGGCGTCTGAAGCTTTCTTT.

The CDR3 is CASSSGQGNYGYTF. The CDR3 DNA follows: TGTGCCAGCTCATCGGGACAGGGGAACTATGGCTACACCTTC. The rearrangement joins TRBV18 to TRBJ1-2; 10 bases match TRBD1. Germline V gene data show CDR1 as KGHSH and CDR2 as LQKENI. V lost 5 bases, J lost 2 bases, and 2 bases stayed unmatched. CDR3 length: 14 amino acids. Variable domain in full (rest from reference TRBV18 and TRBJ1-2): NAGVMQNPRHLVRRRGQEARLRCSPMKGHSHVYWYRQLPEEGLKFMVYLQKENIIDESGMPKERFSAEFPKEGPSILRIQQVVRGDSAAYFCASSSGQGNYGYTFGSGTRLTVV.

V is TRBV6-4 and J is TRBJ1-2; 12 bases fit TRBD1. Germline CDR1 MRHNA, CDR2 SNTAGT. The ends lost 4 bases at V and 2 bases at J; junction bases unmatched: 2. The CDR3 is made up of 15 amino acids. The CDR3 DNA sequence: TGTGCCAGCAGTGCGGGGACAGGGGGCAACTATGGCTACACCTTC. Translation gives CASSAGTGGNYGYTF.

The chain links TRBV10-3 to TRBJ1-1; 8 bases line up with TRBD1. Germline CDR1 is ENHRY and CDR2 is SYGVKD. The junction had 7 bases not matched to a gene; V was cut back by 6 bases and J by 7 bases. The CDR3 extends over 13 amino acids. CDR3 amino acids: CAISATGDDEAFF. As DNA, the CDR3 is TGTGCCATCAGCGCGACAGGGGACGATGAAGCTTTCTTT.

The chain is built from TRBV6-1 and TRBJ1-1; D is unclear. V shed 5 bases and J shed 1 base, with 11 bases lying between them. The germline V gene encodes CDR1 MNHNS and CDR2 SASEGT. The CDR3 has 14 amino acids. The CDR3 coding sequence is TGTGCCAGCAGTCCAACGGGTACGAACACTGAAGCTTTCTTT. Amino acid sequence: CASSPTGTNTEAFF.

The chain joins TRBV9 to TRBJ2-7; 12 bases map to TRBD1. Germline CDR1 SGDLS, CDR2 YYNGEE. The CDR3 spans 14 residues. Trimming cost V 10 bases and J 6 bases; bases outside gene matches: 11. The CDR3 here is CADTRDRGRSEQYF. In nucleotides, the CDR3 is TGTGCCGATACCCGGGACAGGGGGCGGAGCGAGCAGTACTTC.

This chain connects TRBV27 to TRBJ1-4; no firm D call. The CDR3 sequence is 15 residues long. Trimming stripped 3 bases from V and 5 bases from J, with 13 bases between. Germline CDR1 is MNHEY and CDR2 is SMNVEV (reference sequence). CDR3 coding DNA: TGTGCCAGCAGTTTTTCCCGGCTTCGGAATGAAAAACTGTTTTTT. It translates to CASSFSRLRNEKLFF.

The gene calls are TRBV23-1 and TRBJ2-3; perhaps D is TRBD1 or TRBD2 (6 bases each). TRBV23-1 is assigned to the ORF class and has an uncertain function. Deletions cut 1 base from V and 1 base from J, with 18 bases between. The CDR3 loop spans 18 amino acids. The CDR3 spells CASSQWRDIISCTDTQYF. Written as DNA, the CDR3 is TGCGCCAGCAGTCAATGGCGGGACATAATCTCCTGCACAGATACGCAGTATTTT.

The sample holds a few counts of this clone. The V gene is TRBV28, the J gene TRBJ2-2, with D possibly TRBD1 on 6 matching bases. The germline CDR1 and CDR2 sequences are MDHEN and SYDVKM. V was cut by 5 bases and J by 3 bases, with 7 bases left in between. CDR3 length: 13 residues. CDR3 sequence: CASSRQDTGELFF. The CDR3, as DNA: TGTGCCAGCAGTCGACAGGACACCGGGGAGCTGTTTTTT.

The chain recombines TRBV4-2 with TRBJ1-2; D is possibly TRBD1 (5 bases). The CDR3 extends over 12 amino acids. Trimming left V 6 bases short and J 6 bases short, with 11 bases between. Germline V gives CDR1 LGHNA, CDR2 YNFKEQ. The CDR3 DNA follows: TGTGCCAGCAGATCGACAGCAAATGGCTACACCTTC. It specifies CASRSTANGYTF.

The V and J genes are TRBV28 and TRBJ1-1; D gene unclear. CDR1 and CDR2 from the germline V gene are MDHEN and SYDVKM. The V end lost 4 bases, the J end lost 1 base, and 4 bases lay between the germline ends. This CDR3 has 12 amino acids. For the CDR3, the DNA is TGTGCCAGCAGTTCCGGGAACACTGAAGCTTTCTTT. Its protein is CASSSGNTEAFF.

This rearrangement joins TRBV18 to TRBJ2-5; tentative D call: TRBD2 (5 bases). The tail of the sequence fits TRBJ2-7 better, so the J call may be wrong. The CDR3 extends over 14 amino acids. From germline, CDR1 is KGHSH and CDR2 LQKENI. Here the CDR3 DNA reads TGTGCCAGCTCACTCGGACTGGACTCCTACGAGCAGTACTTC. The encoded protein is CASSLGLDSYEQYF.

This chain links TRBV10-1 with TRBJ2-7; tentative D call: TRBD1 (6 bases). The CDR3 spans 13 residues. The germline V gene has CDR1 WNHNN and CDR2 SYGVQD (reference sequence). Trimming shortened V by 7 bases and J by 7 bases, and 17 bases separated the two germline ends. The CDR3 region has the DNA TGCGCCAGCAAGGGACAAGGGGCTGGGGAGCAGTACTTC. Its protein product is CASKGQGAGEQYF.

This chain links TRBV28 with TRBJ1-3, with 7 bases matching TRBD1. V was pared by 5 bases and J by 2 bases, with 9 bases of the junction left unmatched. Germline CDR1 MDHEN, CDR2 SYDVKM. The CDR3 runs to 16 residues. In DNA, the CDR3 is TGTGCCAGCAGTACCCGGACAGGTAGAACTGGAAACACCATATATTTT. This translates into CASSTRTGRTGNTIYF.

The J gene is TRBJ2-4, the V gene TRBV7-3, with D possibly being TRBD2 (5 bases). V lost 4 bases, J lost 1 base, and 26 bases lay in between. The CDR3 sequence is 20 residues long. Germline CDR1 is SGHTA and CDR2 is FQGTGA. CDR3 loop: CASSSAGMPSPRPAKNIQYF. CDR3 sequence (DNA): TGTGCCAGCAGCTCGGCCGGGATGCCCTCTCCCCGGCCGGCCAAAAACATTCAGTACTTC.

The chain uses TRBV11-1 and TRBJ2-7; 11 bases are shared with TRBD2. J lost 0 bases, V lost 6 bases, and 1 base had no gene match. The germline V gene encodes CDR1 SGHAT and CDR2 FQDESV (reference sequence). The CDR3 length is 14 residues. The CDR3 DNA is TGTGCCAGCAGGGGGACTAGCGGCTCCTACGAGCAGTACTTC. Protein sequence: CASRGTSGSYEQYF.

The count of this clone is one. This chain links TRBV19 with TRBJ1-5; no firm D call. Deletions cut 5 bases from V and 0 bases from J, with 14 bases between. This CDR3 contains 16 residues. Germline CDR1 and CDR2: LNHDA and SQIVND (reference sequence). In DNA, the CDR3 is TGTGCCAGTAGTCCCAGAGGCCTTAGTAGCAATCAGCCCCAGCATTTT. Amino acid sequence: CASSPRGLSSNQPQHF.

The sample holds a few counts of this clone. The chain carries TRBV10-3 and TRBJ1-5; D unresolved. The CDR3 length is 13 residues. Germline lookup yields CDR1 ENHRY and CDR2 SYGVKD. The germline V and J ends were trimmed by 4 bases and 1 base, with 5 bases remaining between them. The CDR3 DNA reads as TGTGCCATCAGTGTAGAAAGCAATCAGCCCCAGCATTTT. Translated: CAISVESNQPQHF.

The rearrangement uses TRBV5-5 and TRBJ1-5; maybe TRBD1 (5 bases). This CDR3 region has 13 residues. The germline V gene encodes CDR1 SGHKS and CDR2 YYEKEE (reference sequence). Trimming pared 4 bases from V and 4 bases from J, leaving 9 bases between. In DNA, the CDR3 is TGTGCCAGCAGCCGCGACAGAAATCAGCCCCAGCATTTT. It encodes CASSRDRNQPQHF.

V and J are TRBV28 and TRBJ2-5; D unresolved. The end of the DNA fits TRBJ2-7 better, so the J call may be wrong. The germline V gene has CDR1 MDHEN and CDR2 SYDVKM. CDR3 length equals 14 residues. DNA of the CDR3: TGTGCCAGCAGTTTAGGGGTGCGCAGCTACGAGCAGTACTTC. This translates into CASSLGVRSYEQYF.